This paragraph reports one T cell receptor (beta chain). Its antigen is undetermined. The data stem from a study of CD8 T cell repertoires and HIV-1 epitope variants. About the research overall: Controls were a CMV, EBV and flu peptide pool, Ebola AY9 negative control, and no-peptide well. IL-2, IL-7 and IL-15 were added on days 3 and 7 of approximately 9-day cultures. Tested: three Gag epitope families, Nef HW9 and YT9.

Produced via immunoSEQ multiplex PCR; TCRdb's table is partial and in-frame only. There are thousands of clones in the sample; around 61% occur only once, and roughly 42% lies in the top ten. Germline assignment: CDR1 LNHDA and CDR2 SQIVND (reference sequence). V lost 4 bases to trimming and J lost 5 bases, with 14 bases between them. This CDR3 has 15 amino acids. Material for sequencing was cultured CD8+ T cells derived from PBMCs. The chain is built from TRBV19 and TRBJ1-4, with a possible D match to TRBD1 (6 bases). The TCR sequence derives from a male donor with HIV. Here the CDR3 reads CASSTYRDINEKLFF. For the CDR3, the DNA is TGTGCCAGTAGTACTTACCGGGACATCAATGAAAAACTGTTTTTT.